Below, 3 T cell receptor beta chains from the same sample are listed, as sequenced in a study of T-cell reconstitution after alpha-beta-depleted transplantation in children. The authors prepared the TCRbeta library with unique molecular identifiers. TCRdb ran MiXCR on the PCR reads and lists one entry per CDR3 protein. The sample lists about 540,000 distinct CDR3 sequences; about a sixth were seen once. Sample: PBMCs from the stem cell graft donor, taken from the stem cell graft. The receptor set was obtained from a human donor who donated a stem cell graft to a child with acute lymphoblastic leukemia.

This clonotype was observed a few times. This chain uses TRBV12-3 or TRBV12-4 with TRBJ2-1, with D possibly being TRBD1 or TRBD2 (5 bases each). The CDR3 is 15 amino acids. Trimming took off 11 bases at V and 2 bases at J, with 19 bases between the two ends. The CDR3 nucleotides are TGTGCCCTCGGGGCGGCTGGCCCTACCTACAATGAGCAGTTCTTC. It codes for CALGAAGPTYNEQFF.

Only a few counts were recorded for this clonotype. The chain uses TRBV29-1 and TRBJ1-3; unclear D gene. Trimming cost V 0 bases and J 0 bases, with 9 bases left between them. The germline V gene has CDR1 SQVTM and CDR2 ANQGSEA. This CDR3 has 15 residues. The CDR3 sequence: CSVEDFPSSGNTIYF. The CDR3 DNA reads TGCAGCGTTGAAGATTTCCCGAGCTCTGGAAACACCATATATTTT. Full variable domain (missing parts from reference TRBV29-1 and TRBJ1-3): SAVISQKPSRDICQRGTSLTIQCQVDSQVTMMFWYRQQPGQSLTLIATANQGSEATYESGFVIDKFPISRPNLTFSTLTVSNMSPEDSSIYLCSVEDFPSSGNTIYFGEGSWLTVV.

The chain has TRBV12-3 or TRBV12-4 and TRBJ2-7, with 7 bases identical to TRBD2. The junction had 10 bases not matched to a gene; V was cut back by 5 bases and J by 3 bases. This CDR3 has 15 residues. The CDR3 bases are TGTGCCAGCAGTCCCATAGCGGGTCCCTACTACGAGCAGTACTTC. This sequence encodes CASSPIAGPYYEQYF.